This is a list of T cell receptor beta chains from one sample in a study of CD8 T cells in ankylosing spondylitis. TCRdb reprocessed the 5' RACE reads with MiXCR, giving one entry per CDR3 protein. The sample holds over 700,000 distinct CDR3 sequences; 15% to 20% are singletons and the top ten take around 20%. What was sequenced was blood, either unsorted or a sorted T cell fraction (not recorded which). The receptors derive from a male donor with ankylosing spondylitis. Each CDR3 is given with its conserved first and last residue. The D gene is left open where the match is weak. Size tells how often a clone was seen (once, few, many) or the class of an expanded clone, and some rows leave it out.

len	d_gene	abundance	v_gene	j_gene	CDR3aa	CDR3nt
13	-	few	TRBV12-3/TRBV12-4	TRBJ2-5	CASRTALQETQYF	TGTGCCAGCAGAACAGCATTACAAGAGACCCAGTACTTC
17	TRBD2	few	TRBV6-4	TRBJ2-5	CASRDSSGGRKQETQYF	TGTGCCAGCAGAGACTCTAGCGGGGGGCGGAAACAAGAGACCCAGTACTTC
17	-	-	TRBV10-3	TRBJ2-3	CAISESDLGPSPDTQYF	TGTGCCATCAGTGAGTCGGACCTGGGGCCCTCCCCAGATACGCAGTATTTT
14	TRBD1	few	TRBV5-1	TRBJ2-7	CASSPGQGLSGQYF	TGCGCCAGCAGCCCCGGACAGGGTCTATCGGGGCAGTACTTC
13	-	many	TRBV6-1	TRBJ2-3	CATVDWTTDTQYF	TGTGCCACAGTGGACTGGACCACAGATACGCAGTATTTT
17	-	-	TRBV27	TRBJ2-7	CASSFHPRGGGSYEQYF	TGTGCCAGCAGTTTCCATCCTAGGGGTGGAGGCTCCTACGAGCAGTACTTC
18	-	-	TRBV6-1	TRBJ2-5	CASSPSSSLGDWGETQYF	TGTGCCAGCAGTCCATCTAGCTCACTGGGGGACTGGGGAGAGACCCAGTACTTC
15	-	few	TRBV5-5	TRBJ2-5	CASSSTGRWEETQYF	TGTGCCAGCAGCTCCACCGGGAGATGGGAAGAGACCCAGTACTTC
14	TRBD2	-	TRBV29-1	TRBJ2-7	CSVKTSGSYYEQYF	TGCAGCGTTAAGACTAGCGGGAGTTACTACGAGCAGTACTTC
15	TRBD1	once	TRBV18	TRBJ2-1	CASSPGQVVYNEQFF	TGTGCCAGCTCACCGGGACAGGTCGTCTACAATGAGCAGTTCTTC
12	-	-	TRBV20-1	TRBJ2-2	CSARHTAGELFF	TGCAGTGCTAGGCATACGGCCGGGGAGCTGTTTTTT
15	TRBD2	-	TRBV27	TRBJ2-7	CASFSVAGGTYEQYF	TGTGCCAGCTTTTCCGTAGCGGGAGGCACCTACGAGCAGTACTTC